This T cell receptor (beta chain) appears in the sequencing data of a study of T cells in women clearing cervical HPV infection. Study results and caveats: CIN3+ cases had significantly higher TCR richness than controls; evenness did not differ.

As to this clone: Its antigen is not known. Sequencing ends 3 residues short of the CDR3 end; the germline J gene provides the rest.

Only in-frame clones appear in the TCRdb table, and some are missing; sequencing was by immunoSEQ multiplex PCR. This sample contains 18,000 or so clones. The CDR3 consists of 15 residues. CDR1 and CDR2 from the germline V gene are SNHLY and FYNNEI. V lost 3 bases and J lost 3; bases outside the gene matches: 5. Sequencing was performed on blood buffy coat. The TCR originated in a woman aged 18 to 75 with a cervical HPV16 infection that either progressed to CIN3+ or cleared (not recorded which). The chain recombines TRBV2 with TRBJ2-3; TRBD2 matches at 8 bases. Partial CDR3 DNA: TGTGCCAGCAGTGAGTGGCGGGGGGTAACAGATACG. Residues: CASSEWRGVTDT. The entire CDR3 is CASSEWRGVTDTQYF.